One and the same sample provided the 19 T cell receptor beta chains below, sequenced in a study of cytomegalovirus exposure and HLA in healthy donors (dated by TCRdb to 2016 to 2017). Libraries were constructed by the immunoSEQ multiplex PCR assay. For the multiplex PCR, a mixture combining 60 forward primers for TCR Vbeta segments and 13 reverse primers for TCR Jbeta segments was used. In its TCRdb copy, this immuneACCESS table keeps in-frame sequences only and misses some clones. Where compared with another copy, unresolved V genes explain less than half of these, and the others have no known cause. The sample table contains approximately 160,000 clones; only one count was recorded for roughly four fifths of them. Under 1.5% of the sample rests with the top ten. Sequencing input: PBMCs. Every receptor here comes from a man aged 18 to 35 in good health and CMV-seronegative.

The rearrangement joins TRBV19 to TRBJ2-7, with 7 bases matching TRBD2. The germline V gene encodes CDR1 LNHDA and CDR2 SQIVND (reference sequence). This CDR3 contains 16 residues. V dropped 5 bases and J dropped 1; count of bases not matched to a gene: 11. CDR3: CASSSTSALTSYEQYF. The CDR3 nucleotides are TGTGCCAGTAGTTCCACTAGCGCCTTGACTTCCTACGAGCAGTACTTC.

The table lists this clone with a few counts. The chain carries TRBV5-1 and TRBJ2-1; D call uncertain. Trimming took off 0 bases at V and 4 bases at J, with 8 bases between the two ends. The CDR3 totals 14 residues. Germline values: CDR1 SGHRS, CDR2 YFSETQ. The CDR3 protein is CASSLGPTYNEQFF. Written as DNA, the CDR3 is TGCGCCAGCAGCTTGGGTCCGACATACAATGAGCAGTTCTTC.

The rearrangement links TRBV14 to TRBJ1-2; perhaps TRBD1 as D (5 bases). This CDR3 contains 15 residues. CDR1 SGHDN and CDR2 FVKESK come from the germline V gene. V was clipped by 5 bases and J by 0 bases, with 13 bases between them. The DNA of the CDR3 is TGTGCCAGCAGCGAGGACATCGTCACTAACTATGGCTACACCTTC. Translating it yields CASSEDIVTNYGYTF.

The chain links TRBV18 to TRBJ2-3; TRBD1 is a possible D gene (5 bases). CDR1 is KGHSH and CDR2 is LQKENI in the germline V gene. The CDR3 is 15 amino acids. Trimming stripped 5 bases from V and 3 bases from J, with 15 bases between. In DNA form, the CDR3 reads TGTGCCAGCTCATCGGACATACCGCTGACAGATACGCAGTATTTT. It translates to CASSSDIPLTDTQYF. The full variable domain, completed using reference TRBV18 and TRBJ2-3, is NAGVMQNPRHLVRRRGQEARLRCSPMKGHSHVYWYRQLPEEGLKFMVYLQKENIIDESGMPKERFSAEFPKEGPSILRIQQVVRGDSAAYFCASSSDIPLTDTQYFGPGTRLTVL.

A note on this clone: This CDR3 is also generated by other DNA sequences in the sample. The J gene is TRBJ1-1, the V gene TRBV12-5; D may be TRBD1 (6 bases). The CDR3 runs to 15 residues. CDR1 is LGHNT and CDR2 is FRNRAP in the germline V gene. The germline V and J ends were trimmed by 0 bases and 3 bases, with 11 bases remaining between them. The CDR3 sequence: CASGLVVGGDTEAFF. CDR3 nucleotides: TGTGCTAGTGGTTTGGTAGTAGGGGGGGACACTGAAGCTTTCTTT.

The chain recombines TRBV10-3 with TRBJ2-7; weak D call: TRBD2 (6 bases). Germline CDR1 is ENHRY and CDR2 is SYGVKD. V was shortened by 8 bases and J by 0 bases, with 11 bases between the two germline ends. This CDR3 is 13 amino acids long. The CDR3 region is CAIRGRDSYEQYF. Written as DNA, the CDR3 is TGTGCCATCCGAGGGCGGGACTCCTACGAGCAGTACTTC.

This clone was seen once. The junction departs from the called germline gene at one end, perhaps through a read error. The chain is built from TRBV7-9 and TRBJ2-3; TRBD2 is a possible D gene (6 bases). Germline V gene sequence: CDR1 SEHNR, CDR2 FQNEAQ (reference sequence). This CDR3 comprises 12 residues. CDR3 residues: CASSWGDSRGWF. CDR3 nucleotide sequence: TGTGCCAGCAGCTGGGGGGACTCCCGGGGGTGGTTT.

V is TRBV28 and J is TRBJ2-7; 7 bases agree with TRBD2. Trimming removed 8 bases from V and 2 bases from J; junction bases left unmatched: 6. CDR1 MDHEN and CDR2 SYDVKM come from the germline V gene. CDR3 size: 13 residues. The CDR3 DNA reads as TGTGCCAGCCTGAGCGGGACTACCTACGAGCAGTACTTC. This codes for CASLSGTTYEQYF.

The V gene is TRBV7-2, the J gene TRBJ2-7; unclear D gene. Trimming took 2 bases from V and 6 from J, leaving 11 bases between them. Germline assignment: CDR1 SGHTA and CDR2 FQGNSA. CDR3 length: 13 amino acids. The CDR3 bases are TGTGCCAGCAGCTTACCCTTTCGCGGCGAGCAGTACTTC. The encoded protein is CASSLPFRGEQYF.

The chain employs TRBV7-9 and TRBJ1-1; D perhaps matches TRBD1 (6 bases). V shed 6 bases and J shed 1 base, with 9 bases lying between them. The V gene's germline CDR1 is SEHNR and CDR2 FQNEAQ (reference sequence). CDR3 length: 13 residues. In DNA, the CDR3 is TGTGCCAGCAGGGTACAGGGGAACACTGAAGCTTTCTTT. Protein sequence: CASRVQGNTEAFF.

The chain uses TRBV7-8 and TRBJ2-7, with 11 bases matching TRBD2. Germline CDR1 is SGHVS and CDR2 is FQNEAQ. The V and J ends lost 2 bases and 4 bases, in that order; junction bases with no gene match: 4. This CDR3 spans 15 amino acids. CDR3 loop: CASSLTSGRYYEQYF. Written as DNA, the CDR3 is TGTGCCAGCAGCTTAACTAGCGGGAGATATTACGAGCAGTACTTC.

This chain connects TRBV6-1 to TRBJ2-7, with D possibly matching TRBD2 (6 bases). Deletions cut 7 bases from V and 8 bases from J, with 18 bases between. CDR1 and CDR2 from the germline V gene are MNHNS and SASEGT. The CDR3 has 13 amino acids. CDR3: CASTPWREEKQYF. DNA of the CDR3: TGTGCCAGCACCCCCTGGAGGGAGGAGAAGCAGTACTTC.

This clone turned up a few times. V gene TRBV25-1 combines with J gene TRBJ2-1, with D unresolved. CDR3 length: 13 amino acids. Germline loops: CDR1 MGHDK, CDR2 SYGVNS. The V end lost 4 bases, the J end lost 2 bases, and 6 bases lay between the germline ends. CDR3 DNA: TGTGCCAGCAGTGGCGGCCCCTACAATGAGCAGTTCTTC. Translation: CASSGGPYNEQFF.

The chain links TRBV6-5 to TRBJ2-3; tentatively, D is TRBD2 (5 bases). With 3 bases removed from V and 4 bases from J, the gap between germline ends came to 8 bases. The CDR3 consists of 13 residues. CDR1 MNHEY and CDR2 SVGAGI come from the germline V gene. This CDR3 reads CASSYRESDTQYF. Written as DNA, the CDR3 is TGTGCCAGCAGTTATCGGGAATCAGATACGCAGTATTTT.

V is TRBV11-2 and J is TRBJ2-5; D is unclear. V shed 5 bases and J shed 0 bases, with 4 bases lying between them. There are 12 residues in the CDR3. The germline V gene has CDR1 SGHAT and CDR2 FQNNGV. CDR3 in DNA: TGTGCCAGCAGCCAAAACCAAGAGACCCAGTACTTC. It codes for CASSQNQETQYF.

The chain combines TRBV7-2 with TRBJ2-2; TRBD1 agrees at 7 bases. This CDR3 region has 17 residues. The germline V gene has CDR1 SGHTA and CDR2 FQGNSA. The V segment lost 1 base and the J segment 4 bases; nucleotides outside the gene matches: 9. The chain's CDR3 is CASSLVVGRGTTGELFF. For the CDR3, the DNA is TGTGCCAGCAGCTTAGTTGTGGGCAGGGGGACCACCGGGGAGCTGTTTTTT.

V and J are TRBV5-1 and TRBJ1-4; D is possibly TRBD1 (5 bases). Germline loops: CDR1 SGHRS, CDR2 YFSETQ. The CDR3 is made up of 16 amino acids. V gave up 0 bases and J gave up 7 bases, with 16 bases separating them. Here the CDR3 DNA reads TGCGCCAGCAGCTTGGGTCAGGGTCCCCAAAGTGAAAAACTGTTTTTT. As protein: CASSLGQGPQSEKLFF. The variable domain in full, with the rest retrieved from reference TRBV5-1 and TRBJ1-4, is KAGVTQTPRYLIKTRGQQVTLSCSPISGHRSVSWYQQTPGQGLQFLFEYFSETQRNKGNFPGRFSGRQFSNSRSEMNVSTLELGDSALYLCASSLGQGPQSEKLFFGSGTQLSVL.

The V gene is TRBV9, the J gene TRBJ2-3, with 8 bases matching TRBD1. J was trimmed by 7 bases and V by 0 bases; bases with no gene match: 7. In germline, CDR1 is SGDLS, CDR2 YYNGEE. This CDR3 has 15 residues. The CDR3 sequence is CASSVDAGGSNTQYF. The CDR3, as DNA: TGTGCCAGCAGCGTAGACGCAGGGGGCTCGAATACGCAGTATTTT.

This clone was seen only a few times. V gene TRBV23-1 combines with J gene TRBJ2-3; TRBD2 aligns across 9 bases. TRBV23-1 is labeled an ORF, and its function is uncertain. Trimming cost V 3 bases and J 6 bases; bases outside gene matches: 10. The CDR3 has 16 amino acids. In nucleotides, the CDR3 is TGCGCCAGCAGTCACGGCGGGAGGGCCCCTAGGGATACGCAGTATTTT. Translated, it gives CASSHGGRAPRDTQYF.